Sequencing of this T cell receptor (beta chain) was carried out in a study of human T cells and chemical hapten exposure. As for the study in general: Predominantly women, the patients had alopecia areata, totalis or universalis.

Points from the study as a whole: The presence of alopecia in the donors means their immune response may differ from healthy people's. There was a positive correlation between PT1 expanded TCR counts and patch test score.

This clonotype showed up many times. Antigen unknown. TCRdb reanalysed the RACE reads using MiXCR and keeps one entry per CDR3 protein. Here the sample spans fewer than 300,000 distinct CDR3 sequences, 7% to 10% being singletons. Time point given: pre-sensitization, week 0. The treatment was: therapeutic diphenylcyclopropenone sensitization with weekly scalp DPC. V was trimmed by 4 bases and J by 8 bases, leaving 14 bases between them. CDR3 length: 13 residues. The chain couples TRBV12-3 or TRBV12-4 to TRBJ1-2; D uncertain. The source was whole blood, collected in connection with sensitization to the hapten diphenylcyclopropenone (DPC). The clonotype comes from a woman aged 40-49 years with alopecia areata. Some clones in this sample may be carry-over from other donors' samples. In DNA, the CDR3 is TGTGCCAGCAGTTGGGGTGGTACCGGCGGCTACACCTTC. Translated: CASSWGGTGGYTF.